The 29 T cell receptor beta chains below come from one sample, sequenced in a study of blood T cells in healthy people across ages. Primers used in a second PCR of about 7 to 12 cycles were a sample-barcoded 5' primer and a J-beta primer mix. TCRdb fed the 5' RACE reads into MiXCR, producing one record per CDR3 protein. The data hold 1.2 million to 1.5 million distinct CDR3 sequences, with approximately 60% observed a single time. The sample taken for sequencing was blood. Receptors were obtained from a man younger than 35 in good health.

CDR3 loop: CASRVGPDNEQFF. Here the CDR3 DNA reads TGCGCCAGCAGGGTAGGTCCCGACAATGAGCAGTTCTTC. The V gene is TRBV5-1, the J gene TRBJ2-1, with D unclear. V lost 5 bases, J lost 5 bases, and 11 bases lay in between. The CDR3 has 13 amino acids. Germline V gene sequence: CDR1 SGHRS, CDR2 YFSETQ.

This clonotype was counted a single time. The V gene is TRBV4-3, the J gene TRBJ2-3, with D maybe TRBD1 (6 bases). The CDR3 extends over 16 amino acids. Germline CDR1 is LGHNA and CDR2 is YSLEER. Trimming stripped 5 bases from V and 2 bases from J, with 17 bases between. The CDR3 loop is CASSATGRVDTDTQYF. As DNA, the CDR3 is TGCGCCAGCAGCGCGACAGGTCGGGTTGACACAGATACGCAGTATTTT.

The V call is TRBV10-3, the J call TRBJ1-2; a weak D match, TRBD1 (6 bases). This CDR3 has 13 residues. V dropped 3 bases and J dropped 4 bases, with 9 bases sitting between them. CDR1 ENHRY and CDR2 SYGVKD come from the germline V gene. CDR3 loop: CAISDPTGYGYTF. CDR3 sequence (DNA): TGTGCCATCAGTGACCCGACAGGCTATGGCTACACCTTC.

The V gene is TRBV10-3, the J gene TRBJ2-5; D is ambiguous. V was clipped by 6 bases and J by 3 bases, with 2 bases between them. The CDR3 consists of 10 residues. Germline CDR1 and CDR2: ENHRY and SYGVKD. CDR3 sequence: CAISKETQYF. As DNA, the CDR3 is TGTGCCATCAGCAAAGAGACCCAGTACTTC.

This clonotype showed up just a few times. The chain links TRBV7-2 to TRBJ2-3, with D perhaps TRBD1 (6 bases). V lost 0 bases and J lost 2, with 9 bases in between. This CDR3 is 15 amino acids long. Per the germline V gene, CDR1 is SGHTA and CDR2 is FQGNSA. CDR3 sequence reads: CASSLAGQLTDTQYF. The DNA for the CDR3 is TGTGCCAGCAGCTTAGCTGGACAGCTCACAGATACGCAGTATTTT.

This clonotype was counted between two and nine times. This rearrangement joins TRBV29-1 to TRBJ2-7; TRBD2 might be the D (5 bases). CDR3 size: 13 residues. V lost 4 bases to trimming and J lost 0 bases, with 10 bases between them. Germline-derived CDR1 and CDR2 are SQVTM and ANQGSEA. CDR3 nucleotide sequence: TGCAGCGTTGTTAACGCGGGCTCCTACGAGCAGTACTTC. It translates to CSVVNAGSYEQYF.

The chain has TRBV5-1 and TRBJ1-3, with D hard to call. The CDR3 runs 14 residues. Trimming removed 0 bases at V and 0 bases at J, with 4 bases between. Germline V lookup: CDR1 SGHRS, CDR2 YFSETQ. CDR3 sequence reads: CASSLEGSGNTIYF. The DNA for the CDR3 is TGCGCCAGCAGCTTGGAAGGCTCTGGAAACACCATATATTTT.

This clonotype has just one count. V and J are TRBV4-3 and TRBJ2-5, with D possibly called TRBD1 or TRBD2 (5 bases each). Germline lookup yields CDR1 LGHNA and CDR2 YSLEER. This CDR3 contains 15 residues. The V gene lost 1 base and the J gene lost 2 bases, with 11 bases spanning the gap. The CDR3 sequence: CASSQAEGPQETQYF. CDR3 DNA: TGCGCCAGCAGCCAAGCAGAGGGGCCTCAAGAGACCCAGTACTTC.

This rearrangement joins TRBV29-1 to TRBJ2-1; unclear D gene. The V end lost 3 bases, the J end lost 10 bases, and 10 bases lay between the germline ends. This CDR3 is built from 11 residues. Germline assignment: CDR1 SQVTM and CDR2 ANQGSEA. As DNA, the CDR3 is TGCAGCGTTGAGCGCACCGGGGAGCAGTTCTTC. This translates into CSVERTGEQFF.

This chain uses TRBV6-2 or TRBV6-3 with TRBJ2-6; D is unresolved. Trimming pared 7 bases from V and 5 bases from J, leaving 9 bases between. The CDR3 spans 13 residues. Germline CDR1 is MNHEY and CDR2 is SVGEGT. CDR3 in amino acids: CASNPNRANVLTF. CDR3 sequence (DNA): TGTGCCAGCAATCCCAATCGGGCCAACGTCCTGACTTTC.

This clonotype was found a few times. This rearrangement joins TRBV20-1 to TRBJ2-6; D not certain. This CDR3 comprises 14 residues. V lost 3 bases to trimming and J lost 0 bases, with 6 bases between them. Germline V gene lookup returns CDR1 DFQATT and CDR2 SNEGSKA (reference sequence). The CDR3: CSASSGSGANVLTF. The CDR3 DNA is TGCAGTGCTAGTAGTGGCTCTGGGGCCAACGTCCTGACTTTC.

The chain recombines TRBV7-9 with TRBJ1-6, with D possibly TRBD1 on 6 matching bases. The CDR3 consists of 15 residues. The germline V gene has CDR1 SEHNR and CDR2 FQNEAQ (reference sequence). With 4 bases removed from V and 8 bases from J, the gap between germline ends came to 15 bases. The CDR3 nucleotides read TGTGCCAGCAGCTCCGGGGGCTTAGGTGATTCACCCCTCCACTTT. Its protein is CASSSGGLGDSPLHF.

This clonotype occurred once. A junction end diverges from the germline sequence, so it may reflect a read error. The chain has TRBV2 and TRBJ1-1; D uncertain. The V gene's germline CDR1 is SNHLY and CDR2 FYNNEI. There are 13 residues in the CDR3. The CDR3 protein is CASSETPSTEAFF. The CDR3 DNA sequence: TGTGCCAGCAGTGAAACCCCTTCAACTGAAGCCTTCTTT.

The chain joins TRBV4-2 to TRBJ2-5, with D unclear. The V end lost 0 bases, the J end lost 5 bases, and 13 bases lay between the germline ends. The germline CDR1 and CDR2 sequences are LGHNA and YNFKEQ. This CDR3 spans 15 amino acids. CDR3 in DNA: TGTGCCAGCAGCCAAGATTGGGTCCGGGTCGAGACCCAGTACTTC. Amino acids: CASSQDWVRVETQYF.

This clonotype was detected a few times. The genes are TRBV7-2 and TRBJ2-7; TRBD2 might be the D (6 bases). The V end lost 8 bases, the J end lost 5 bases, and 19 bases lay between the germline ends. Germline loops: CDR1 SGHTA, CDR2 FQGNSA. CDR3 length: 14 residues. This chain's CDR3 is CASLVGGLKDEQYF. The DNA for the CDR3 is TGTGCCAGCCTCGTGGGGGGTTTGAAAGACGAGCAGTACTTC. Variable domain in full (rest from reference TRBV7-2 and TRBJ2-7): GAGVSQSPSNKVTEKGKDVELRCDPISGHTALYWYRQSLGQGLEFLIYFQGNSAPDKSGLPSDRFSAERTGGSVSTLTIQRTQQEDSAVYLCASLVGGLKDEQYFGPGTRLTVT.

V gene TRBV4-1 combines with J gene TRBJ1-5; 9 nucleotides align to TRBD1. This CDR3 comprises 17 residues. CDR1 is MGHRA, CDR2 YSYEKL, per germline. V shed 1 base, J shed 1 base, and the junction held 5 bases outside the gene matches. The CDR3 DNA reads TGCGCCAGCAGCCAAGTCCCGACAGGGGGAAGCAATCAGCCCCAGCATTTT. It is translated as CASSQVPTGGSNQPQHF.

The chain links TRBV6-5 to TRBJ1-2, with TRBD1 identical over 9 bases. This CDR3 is built from 15 residues. V shed 5 bases, J shed 3 bases, and the junction held 7 bases outside the gene matches. CDR1 is MNHEY, CDR2 SVGAGI, per germline. Here the CDR3 reads CASSTETGGYYGYTF. The CDR3 DNA reads TGTGCCAGCAGTACCGAGACAGGGGGTTACTATGGCTACACCTTC.

This chain joins TRBV12-3 or TRBV12-4 and TRBJ2-1; 14 nucleotides agree with TRBD2. V was clipped by 2 bases and J by 8 bases; unmatched bases: 11. The CDR3 spans 18 residues. The CDR3 sequence: CASSLIPGLAGEQYEQFF. CDR3 DNA sequence: TGTGCCAGCAGTTTAATCCCGGGACTAGCGGGAGAACAATATGAGCAGTTCTTC.

The chain couples TRBV19 to TRBJ2-5; weak D call: TRBD2 (5 bases). The J call may not be correct, given that the DNA end is closer to TRBJ2-7. Germline V CDR1 and CDR2: LNHDA, SQIVND (reference sequence). The CDR3 covers 14 residues. CDR3 protein: CASSMPGGSNEQYF. CDR3 coding DNA: TGTGCCAGTAGTATGCCTGGAGGAAGCAACGAGCAGTACTTC.

The chain carries TRBV29-1 and TRBJ2-1, with D unclear. The ends were cut back, 6 bases at V and 10 bases at J, with 13 bases in the middle. This CDR3 has 11 amino acids. CDR1 is SQVTM and CDR2 is ANQGSEA in the germline V gene. In nucleotides, the CDR3 is TGCAGCGTATACACGGAAGGGGAGCAGTTCTTC. It is translated as CSVYTEGEQFF.

This clonotype has just a few counts. This chain uses TRBV20-1 with TRBJ2-7; D is undetermined. Trimming took off 4 bases at V and 0 bases at J, with 7 bases between the two ends. This CDR3 comprises 12 residues. Germline CDR1 is DFQATT and CDR2 is SNEGSKA (reference sequence). For the CDR3, the DNA is TGCAGTGCTAATTCCCCCTCCTACGAGCAGTACTTC. Encoded protein: CSANSPSYEQYF.

The gene calls are TRBV29-1 and TRBJ1-5; no definite D call. Trimming took off 6 bases at V and 5 bases at J, with 11 bases between the two ends. Germline V gene data show CDR1 as SQVTM and CDR2 as ANQGSEA. The CDR3 consists of 12 residues. The CDR3 DNA reads TGCAGCGTCGGCAACGCTGATCAGCCCCAGCATTTT. Translated: CSVGNADQPQHF.

A few counts support this clonotype. The chain couples TRBV29-1 to TRBJ2-4, with 8 positions matching TRBD2. The CDR3 loop spans 14 amino acids. The V and J ends lost 2 bases and 10 bases, in that order; junction bases with no gene match: 10. The germline gives CDR1 SQVTM, CDR2 ANQGSEA. The CDR3 bases are TGCAGCGTTGAAATCCCGGGGGGGGGCCGTATTCAGTACTTC. This translates into CSVEIPGGGRIQYF.

The rearrangement links TRBV6-6 to TRBJ2-3; D gene uncertain. Germline lookup yields CDR1 MNHNY and CDR2 SVGAGI (reference sequence). V was shortened by 0 bases and J by 3 bases, with 13 bases between the two germline ends. CDR3 length: 16 amino acids. In DNA, the CDR3 is TGTGCCAGCAGTTACTCGATCCCACTGAAAACAGATACGCAGTATTTT. Translation gives CASSYSIPLKTDTQYF.

The chain employs TRBV7-2 and TRBJ2-4, with 14 bases identical to TRBD2. TRBJ2-7 matches the DNA end more closely, so the J call is doubtful. The CDR3 spans 17 residues. The germline gives CDR1 SGHTA, CDR2 FQGNSA. In DNA, the CDR3 is TGTGCCAGCAGCCTGACTAGCGGGAGGGCCCTCTTAGGCGAGCAGTACTTC. Protein product: CASSLTSGRALLGEQYF.

The CDR3 region is CASSAGTYYGYTF. The DNA of the CDR3 is TGTGCCAGCAGCGCGGGGACATACTATGGCTACACCTTC. The V and J genes are TRBV6-2 or TRBV6-3 and TRBJ1-2; D might be TRBD1 (6 bases). V gave up 6 bases and J gave up 3 bases, with 11 bases separating them. CDR1 is MNHEY and CDR2 is SVGEGT in the germline V gene. The CDR3 has 13 residues.

The table lists this clonotype with a count of one. This rearrangement joins TRBV21-1 to TRBJ1-2; TRBD1, the table's D call, was not compared with the DNA. TRBV21-1 is annotated as a pseudogene. There are 13 residues in the CDR3. CDR3 loop: CATPRTVGYGYTF. The CDR3 DNA follows: TGTGCCACCCCGCGTACAGTGGGCTATGGCTACACCTTC.

The chain is built from TRBV27 and TRBJ1-1; the D is unclear. CDR3 length: 17 residues. Germline CDR1 reads MNHEY; CDR2 reads SMNVEV (reference sequence). Trimming pared 0 bases from V and 0 bases from J, leaving 14 bases between. This CDR3 is CASSLSALWILNTEAFF. The CDR3 DNA reads TGTGCCAGCAGTTTATCCGCCCTCTGGATACTGAACACTGAAGCTTTCTTT.

This clonotype was seen once. V is TRBV4-1 and J is TRBJ2-1; D possibly corresponds to TRBD2 (5 bases). Trimming removed 0 bases at V and 10 bases at J, with 13 bases between. The CDR3 runs 14 residues. Germline V CDR1 and CDR2: MGHRA, YSYEKL. In DNA form, the CDR3 reads TGCGCCAGCAGCCAAGAGACGGGATGGAAAGAGCAGTTCTTC. This sequence encodes CASSQETGWKEQFF.